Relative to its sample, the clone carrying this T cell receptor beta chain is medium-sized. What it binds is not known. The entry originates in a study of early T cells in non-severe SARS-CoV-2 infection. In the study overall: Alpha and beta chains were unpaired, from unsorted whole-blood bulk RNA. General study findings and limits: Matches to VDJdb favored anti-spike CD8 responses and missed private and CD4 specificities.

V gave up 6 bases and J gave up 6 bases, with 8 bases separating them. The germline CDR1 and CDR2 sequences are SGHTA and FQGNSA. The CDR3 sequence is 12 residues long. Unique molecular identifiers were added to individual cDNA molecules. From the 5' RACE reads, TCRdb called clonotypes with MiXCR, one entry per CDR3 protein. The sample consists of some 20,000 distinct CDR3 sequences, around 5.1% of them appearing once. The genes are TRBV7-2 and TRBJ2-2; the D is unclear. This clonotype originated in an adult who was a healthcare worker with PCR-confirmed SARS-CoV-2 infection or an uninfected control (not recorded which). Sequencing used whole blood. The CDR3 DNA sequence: TGTGCCAGCAGACTTAACGCCGGGGAGCTGTTTTTT. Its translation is CASRLNAGELFF.